The next 31 T cell receptor beta chains were all read from a single sample in a study of T cell clonality in common variable immunodeficiency. Using immunoSEQ multiplex PCR, the repertoire was profiled, and TCRdb retains in-frame clones only, with some absent. The sample contains about 60,000 clones, none of them singletons. Sample: peripheral blood mononuclear cells. The receptors stem from a person aged 18 to 70 in good health.

In its sample, this clone was seen many times. The CDR3 is cut off 3 residues early in the read; its end comes from the germline J gene. The chain uses TRBV9 and TRBJ1-6; D unresolved. The CDR3 totals 14 residues. From germline, CDR1 is SGDLS and CDR2 YYNGEE. The V gene lost 0 bases and the J gene lost 6 bases, with 7 bases spanning the gap. CDR3 DNA (partial): TGTGCCAGCAGCGTAGAAACTTTTAATTCACCC. It yields the protein CASSVETFNSP. The entire CDR3 is CASSVETFNSPLHF.

This clone was observed many times. CDR3 sequence: CASSLHPSRGTQYF. Incomplete CDR3 DNA: TGTGCCAGCAGCTTACATCCCTCAAGAGGGACC. This rearrangement joins TRBV7-3 to TRBJ2-5, with D unresolved. Read sequence stops 3 residues before the CDR3 end, and the germline J gene provides the missing end. CDR1 SGHTA and CDR2 FQGTGA come from the germline V gene. V lost 2 bases, J lost 7 bases, and 14 bases lay in between. The CDR3 spans 14 residues.

This clone was observed a few times. The sequenced CDR3 bases are TGTGCCAGTAGTATAGTTTCAGGGGACCGCACAGATACG. Its translation is CASSIVSGDRTDT. The full CDR3 protein is CASSIVSGDRTDTQYF. V gene TRBV19 combines with J gene TRBJ2-3, with a weak D call TRBD1 (6 bases). The CDR3 end falls 3 residues outside the read, so it is completed with the germline J gene. The CDR3 is 16 amino acids. Germline assignment: CDR1 LNHDA and CDR2 SQIVND (reference sequence). Trimming pared 1 base from V and 1 base from J, leaving 12 bases between.

The table lists this clone with many counts. The read falls 3 residues short of the CDR3 end, and the missing part is taken from the germline J gene. The chain couples TRBV2 to TRBJ1-5, with D possibly being TRBD1 (5 bases). From germline, CDR1 is SNHLY and CDR2 FYNNEI. This CDR3 is 15 amino acids long. Incomplete CDR3 DNA: TGTGCCAGCAGTGATATGGACACTCGGCTAAATCCC. As protein: CASSDMDTRLNP. The full CDR3 sequence reads CASSDMDTRLNPQHF.

The table lists this clone with a few counts. The CDR3 end falls 3 residues outside the read, so it is completed with the germline J gene. The V call is TRBV7-6, the J call TRBJ2-5, with 10 bases fitting TRBD1. This CDR3 spans 14 amino acids. The ends lost 5 bases at V and 6 bases at J; junction bases unmatched: 6. Per germline, CDR1 SGHVS and CDR2 FNYEAQ. The CDR3 DNA, read in part, is TGTGCCAGCAGCGTCGGGACAGGGGTACAGACC. Its translation is CASSVGTGVQT. The entire CDR3 protein reads CASSVGTGVQTQYF.

At least ten counts were recorded for this clone. The read stops 3 residues short of the end of the CDR3; the missing end is completed from the germline J gene. This chain connects TRBV28 to TRBJ1-6; D is possibly TRBD1 (5 bases). This CDR3 region has 15 residues. Germline V gene lookup returns CDR1 MDHEN and CDR2 SYDVKM. Trimming took 7 bases from V and 7 from J, leaving 17 bases between them. This CDR3 is CASTPHGGGNSPLHF. The sequenced part of the CDR3 DNA is TGTGCCAGCACCCCCCACGGGGGTGGAAATTCACCC.

In this sample, this clone turned up many times. The read falls 3 residues short of the CDR3 end, and the missing part is taken from the germline J gene. The chain links TRBV5-4 to TRBJ1-1; TRBD1 agrees at 7 bases. Germline V gene sequence: CDR1 SGHNT, CDR2 YYREEE (reference sequence). The CDR3 spans 16 residues. The V and J ends lost 0 bases and 4 bases, in that order; junction bases with no gene match: 9. The sequenced CDR3 bases are TGTGCCAGCAGCTTGGCCCCAGGGGGGAGAAGCACTGAA. Residues: CASSLAPGGRSTE. The full CDR3 protein reads CASSLAPGGRSTEAFF.

This clone has at least ten counts. Coverage ceases 3 residues before the CDR3 finishes, and the germline J gene fills in the end. The genes are TRBV19 and TRBJ2-1; 10 bases agree with TRBD2. Germline V CDR1 and CDR2: LNHDA, SQIVND (reference sequence). The CDR3 has 15 amino acids. V dropped 4 bases and J dropped 3; count of bases not matched to a gene: 3. The sequenced part of the CDR3 DNA is TGTGCCAGTAGTAAAACTAGCGGGGACTACAATGAG. This codes for CASSKTSGDYNE. The whole CDR3 reads CASSKTSGDYNEQFF.

This clone was detected a few times. The read finishes 3 residues shy of the CDR3 end, and the germline J gene is used to complete it. This sequence joins TRBV6-1 and TRBJ1-2, with D possibly being TRBD1 (6 bases). Germline CDR1 MNHNS, CDR2 SASEGT. V shed 3 bases and J shed 4 bases, with 15 bases lying between them. This CDR3 is built from 15 residues. The CDR3 protein is CASSDPRGAIYGYTF. Incomplete CDR3 DNA: TGTGCCAGCAGTGACCCACGGGGGGCAATCTATGGC.

This clone was found many times. The read falls 3 residues short of the CDR3 end, and the missing part is taken from the germline J gene. The chain links TRBV7-3 to TRBJ2-1; TRBD1 agrees at 8 bases. There are 14 residues in the CDR3. V dropped 2 bases and J dropped 8; count of bases not matched to a gene: 5. Germline CDR1 is SGHTA and CDR2 is FQGTGA. This chain's CDR3 is CASSLQGAADEQFF. CDR3 DNA, as far as it was read: TGTGCCAGCAGCTTACAGGGGGCTGCGGATGAG.

The table lists this clone with many counts. The read finishes 3 residues shy of the CDR3 end, and the germline J gene is used to complete it. The chain has TRBV29-1 and TRBJ2-7, with D maybe TRBD1 (6 bases). The CDR3 loop spans 15 amino acids. The V end was cut by 3 bases, the J end by 0 bases, with 15 bases between. Germline lookup yields CDR1 SQVTM and CDR2 ANQGSEA. CDR3 DNA, as far as it was read: TGCAGCGTTGATAAGGAGACAGGCGCCTCCTACGAG. Its protein is CSVDKETGASYE. The full CDR3 is CSVDKETGASYEQYF.

The sample holds many counts of this clone. The read falls 3 residues short of the CDR3 end, and the missing part is taken from the germline J gene. The chain has TRBV5-4 and TRBJ1-5; 7 positions match TRBD1. Germline V lookup: CDR1 SGHNT, CDR2 YYREEE (reference sequence). The CDR3 is 15 amino acids. Germline trimming cut 4 bases from V and 2 bases from J; bases unmatched to any gene: 6. This CDR3 is CASSRRDSGNQPQHF. The DNA read from the CDR3 is TGTGCCAGCAGCCGCCGGGACAGTGGCAATCAGCCC.

In its sample, this clone was seen many times. The read finishes 3 residues shy of the CDR3 end, and the germline J gene is used to complete it. The gene calls are TRBV11-2 and TRBJ1-1, with a weak D call TRBD1 (5 bases). The germline CDR1 and CDR2 sequences are SGHAT and FQNNGV. The length of the CDR3 is 14 residues. Trimming removed 1 base at V and 5 bases at J, with 11 bases between. The CDR3: CASSLVRGSTEAFF. The covered CDR3 bases are TGTGCCAGCAGCTTAGTTAGGGGTTCGACTGAA.

This clone was observed at least ten times. The CDR3 is cut off 3 residues early in the read; its end comes from the germline J gene. The chain has TRBV24-1 and TRBJ1-2; TRBD1 matches 9 bases. There are 14 residues in the CDR3. In germline, CDR1 is KGHDR, CDR2 SFDVKD. J gave up 5 bases and V 4 bases, and 4 bases lay outside the gene matches. CDR3 in amino acids: CATSDRDRAYGYTF. CDR3 DNA (partial): TGTGCCACCAGTGACCGGGACAGGGCTTATGGC.

This clone showed up many times. Read sequence stops 3 residues before the CDR3 end, and the germline J gene provides the missing end. V and J are TRBV19 and TRBJ1-3; unclear D gene. The CDR3 contains 14 residues. In germline, CDR1 is LNHDA, CDR2 SQIVND (reference sequence). V lost 7 bases to trimming and J lost 0 bases, with 10 bases between them. This CDR3 reads CASTTDNSGNTIYF. The covered CDR3 bases are TGTGCCAGTACCACAGACAACTCTGGAAACACC.

This clone was observed many times. CDR3 DNA (partial): TGTGCCATCAGTGGATTATCTAGCGGGGGATCCTACAATGAG. Residues: CAISGLSSGGSYNE. The whole CDR3 region reads CAISGLSSGGSYNEQFF. This chain joins TRBV10-3 and TRBJ2-1, with 10 nucleotides matching TRBD2. The CDR3 goes on 3 residues after the read ends, and that part is filled in from the germline J gene. V trimming: 4 bases; J trimming: 1 base; junction bases outside the gene matches: 7. CDR1 ENHRY and CDR2 SYGVKD come from the germline V gene. CDR3 length equals 17 residues.

This clone was counted at least ten times. Read sequence stops 3 residues before the CDR3 end, and the germline J gene provides the missing end. The chain carries TRBV20-1 and TRBJ2-4, with D possibly called TRBD1 or TRBD2 (5 bases each). The V and J ends lost 3 bases and 7 bases respectively, with 10 bases between them. Looked up from germline, CDR1 is DFQATT and CDR2 is SNEGSKA (reference sequence). The CDR3 consists of 12 residues. The part of the CDR3 DNA that was read is TGCAGTGCTAGCGGGAAGGGGAACATT. This gives the protein CSASGKGNI. The complete CDR3 reads CSASGKGNIQYF.

This clone was seen at least ten times. The covered CDR3 bases are TGTGCCAGCAGTGCCGAACTAGTCTACGAG. It translates to CASSAELVYE. The complete CDR3 reads CASSAELVYEQYF. The V and J genes are TRBV12-3 or TRBV12-4 and TRBJ2-7; D is perhaps TRBD2 (5 bases). The read ends 3 residues shy of where the CDR3 ends; the end is completed using the germline J gene. There are 13 residues in the CDR3. Trimming removed 5 bases from V and 3 bases from J, with 11 bases in between.

This clone came up many times. The read terminates 3 residues before the CDR3 end, so the remaining end is supplied by the germline J gene. The V gene is TRBV20-1, the J gene TRBJ2-7; D not resolved. Germline values: CDR1 DFQATT, CDR2 SNEGSKA (reference sequence). This CDR3 region has 15 residues. Trimming took 1 base from V and 0 from J, leaving 13 bases between them. The DNA read from the CDR3 is TGCAGTGCTAGAGCAGGTACGACGCTCTCCTACGAG. Amino acids: CSARAGTTLSYE. The whole CDR3 reads CSARAGTTLSYEQYF.

In its sample, this clone was seen a few times. With a much larger clone just one base away, this may be a read error. The DNA ends 3 residues before the CDR3 does, and the rest of the CDR3 is filled in from the germline J gene. The chain uses TRBV6-1 and TRBJ1-2; D perhaps matches TRBD1 (5 bases). CDR1 and CDR2 from the germline V gene are MNHNS and SASEGT. This CDR3 comprises 16 residues. CDR3 protein: CASSEVGLGVNQPYTF. The covered CDR3 bases are TGTGCCAGCAGTGAAGTGGGGCTGGGTGTAAATCAGCCC.

This clone was recorded at least ten times. The read comes to an end 3 residues before the CDR3 does, leaving the germline J gene to fill in the end. The chain has TRBV5-6 and TRBJ2-3; perhaps TRBD2 as D (7 bases). The CDR3 totals 15 residues. In germline, CDR1 is SGHDT, CDR2 YYEEEE. Trimming pared 0 bases from V and 2 bases from J, leaving 10 bases between. The chain's CDR3 is CASSLGGGLTDTQYF. CDR3 DNA, as far as it was read: TGTGCCAGCAGCTTGGGCGGGGGCCTCACAGATACG.

This clone showed up just a few times. The CDR3 extends 3 residues past the end of the read, so its final part is completed from the germline J gene. The chain joins TRBV5-1 to TRBJ2-7, with 8 bases aligning to TRBD1. Trimming took 2 bases from V and 0 from J; bases not matched to a gene: 7. Germline CDR1 reads SGHRS; CDR2 reads YFSETQ. The CDR3 totals 16 residues. Incomplete CDR3 DNA: TGCGCCAGCAGCTTACGCGATCAGGGGGCCTCCTACGAG. Translated, it gives CASSLRDQGASYE. The CDR3 in full is CASSLRDQGASYEQYF.

This clone was detected ten times or more. Sequencing ends 3 residues short of the CDR3 end; the germline J gene provides the rest. The genes are TRBV7-9 and TRBJ2-1; tentative D call: TRBD2 (6 bases). The germline CDR1 and CDR2 sequences are SEHNR and FQNEAQ (reference sequence). V was trimmed by 4 bases and J by 3 bases, leaving 10 bases between them. The CDR3 extends over 14 amino acids. CDR3 DNA, as far as it was read: TGTGCCAGCAGCTCGCCGGGGGTCTACAATGAG. This sequence encodes CASSSPGVYNE. In full, the CDR3 reads CASSSPGVYNEQFF.

Many counts were recorded for this clone. The read is 3 residues too short to cover the CDR3 end, so that end is filled in from the germline J gene. The chain recombines TRBV30 with TRBJ2-3; 7 bases match TRBD2. Germline trimming cut 5 bases from V and 4 bases from J; bases unmatched to any gene: 12. CDR3 length equals 15 residues. Germline loops: CDR1 GTSNPN, CDR2 SVGIG (reference sequence). The CDR3 reads CAWSPSGIVADTQYF. Partial CDR3 DNA: TGTGCCTGGTCGCCCAGCGGGATAGTTGCAGATACG.

This clone was counted many times. The read ends 3 residues early relative to the CDR3; the germline J gene fills the gap. The rearrangement joins TRBV20-1 to TRBJ2-3; 11 bases map to TRBD2. The CDR3 is made up of 18 amino acids. The junction had 13 bases not matched to a gene; V was cut back by 4 bases and J by 1 base. CDR1 is DFQATT and CDR2 is SNEGSKA in the germline V gene (reference sequence). CDR3 DNA (partial): TGCAGTGCTACCAACCTCTTAGGGACTAGCGGTCGCACAGATACG. As protein: CSATNLLGTSGRTDT. The full CDR3 protein is CSATNLLGTSGRTDTQYF.

This clone was recorded at least ten times. The read falls 3 residues short of the CDR3 end, and the missing part is taken from the germline J gene. The chain carries TRBV5-1 and TRBJ2-7; 8 nucleotides agree with TRBD1. V was pared by 3 bases and J by 3 bases, with 5 bases of the junction left unmatched. Germline CDR1 is SGHRS and CDR2 is YFSETQ. The CDR3 length is 14 residues. The CDR3 here is CASSYVGTGYEQYF. The covered CDR3 bases are TGCGCCAGCAGCTACGTCGGGACAGGCTACGAG.

At least ten counts were recorded for this clone. The CDR3 end is not reached by the read, which stops 3 residues before it; the germline J gene fills it in. This chain joins TRBV7-2 and TRBJ1-5; D might be TRBD1 (5 bases). V was clipped by 1 base and J by 4 bases, with 11 bases between them. CDR1 and CDR2 (germline): SGHTA, FQGNSA. This CDR3 has 15 residues. The sequenced CDR3 bases are TGTGCCAGCAGCTTAGTGGGGGGAGTTAATCAGCCC. Its translation: CASSLVGGVNQP. The CDR3 in full is CASSLVGGVNQPQHF.

This clone was observed a few times. Read coverage stops 3 residues before the CDR3 terminus; the germline J gene supplies the remainder. The rearrangement uses TRBV2 and TRBJ1-6; maybe TRBD1 (6 bases). In germline, CDR1 is SNHLY, CDR2 FYNNEI. Trimming took 7 bases from V and 10 from J, leaving 17 bases between them. The CDR3 covers 14 residues. The CDR3 region is CASNIDRRGSPLHF. Partial CDR3 DNA: TGTGCCAGCAACATAGACAGGCGAGGGTCACCC. The variable domain in full, completed from reference TRBV2 and TRBJ1-6, reads EPEVTQTPSHQVTQMGQEVILRCVPISNHLYFYWYRQILGQKVEFLVSFYNNEISEKSEIFDDQFSVERPDGSNFTLKIRSTKLEDSAMYFCASNIDRRGSPLHFGNGTRLTVT.

This clone was recorded many times. This CDR3 is CSARRGEKLFF. The CDR3 bases that were read are TGCAGTGCTAGGCGGGGTGAAAAA. V gene TRBV20-1 combines with J gene TRBJ1-4; D gene uncertain. The read terminates 3 residues before the CDR3 end, so the remaining end is supplied by the germline J gene. The ends were cut back, 3 bases at V and 7 bases at J, with 6 bases in the middle. The CDR3 loop spans 11 amino acids. Germline V gene data show CDR1 as DFQATT and CDR2 as SNEGSKA (reference sequence).

As concerns this clone: The read finishes 3 residues shy of the CDR3 end, and the germline J gene is used to complete it. The chain uses TRBV7-9 and TRBJ2-7; TRBD1 matches at 7 bases. The CDR3 has 12 residues. The junction had 3 bases not matched to a gene; V was cut back by 7 bases and J by 3 bases. CDR1 is SEHNR and CDR2 is FQNEAQ in the germline V gene (reference sequence). CDR3 residues: CASKAGGYEQYF. The DNA read from the CDR3 is TGTGCCAGCAAGGCAGGGGGCTACGAG.

In its sample, this clone was seen many times. The read terminates 3 residues ahead of where the CDR3 ends, so the germline J gene completes it. The chain recombines TRBV2 with TRBJ1-5, with unresolved D. The CDR3 is 12 residues long. Germline assignment: CDR1 SNHLY and CDR2 FYNNEI. V lost 2 bases, J lost 7 bases, and 6 bases lay in between. This CDR3 is CASSENRQPQHF. The covered CDR3 bases are TGTGCCAGCAGTGAAAACCGGCAGCCC.